Shown below are 27 T cell receptor beta chains from a single sample sequenced in a study of CD8+ T cells in alopecia areata. Extracted from the samples, RNA was reverse transcribed into cDNA to serve as the sequencing template. Clones were read by immunoSEQ multiplex PCR, and TCRdb kept only the in-frame ones, dropping some. Among 150,000 to 200,000 clones listed, approximately 52% were seen once. Treatment reported: oral pan-JAK inhibitor, 5-10 mg twice daily. The sequencing used CD4+ T cells sorted from blood, collected at roughly week 55, from a patient treated with tofacitinib. Receptors originate from a human donor with alopecia areata.

This chain joins TRBV29-1 and TRBJ2-3; 11 bases are a match to TRBD2. Germline V gives CDR1 SQVTM, CDR2 ANQGSEA. The J segment lost 2 bases and the V segment lost 6 bases, leaving 4 bases of the junction unmatched. The CDR3 length is 14 residues. This CDR3 reads CSVPGLAVTDTQYF. In DNA, the CDR3 is TGCAGCGTCCCGGGACTAGCGGTCACAGATACGCAGTATTTT.

Only a few counts were recorded for this clone. This chain connects TRBV29-1 to TRBJ2-4; possibly TRBD1 for D (6 bases). Between the trimmed V and J ends, which lost 6 bases and 1 base, there was a span of 10 bases. Germline values: CDR1 SQVTM, CDR2 ANQGSEA. The CDR3 contains 13 residues. The CDR3 nucleotides read TGCAGCGTGGCCACAGGGGCCAAAAACATTCAGTACTTC. Its translation is CSVATGAKNIQYF.

This clone has just a few counts. This same CDR3 is encoded by further DNA sequences in the sample. The V and J genes are TRBV29-1 and TRBJ1-1, with 8 bases aligning to TRBD1. The CDR3 runs 12 residues. The germline CDR1 and CDR2 sequences are SQVTM and ANQGSEA. Germline trimming cut 6 bases from V and 2 bases from J; bases unmatched to any gene: 2. For the CDR3, the DNA is TGCAGCGTAGGACAGGGCAACACTGAAGCTTTCTTT. Its translation is CSVGQGNTEAFF.

J is TRBJ2-5 and V is TRBV5-1, with TRBD2 identical over 7 bases. Germline V gene data show CDR1 as SGHRS and CDR2 as YFSETQ. This CDR3 region has 11 residues. Trimming cost V 4 bases and J 9 bases; bases outside gene matches: 3. CDR3 coding DNA: TGCGCCAGCAGCACTAGCGAAGCCCAGTACTTC. This sequence encodes CASSTSEAQYF.

The rearrangement links TRBV15 to TRBJ1-3; the D is unclear. The V and J ends lost 7 bases and 6 bases respectively, with 13 bases between them. This CDR3 region has 13 residues. Per the germline V gene, CDR1 is LNHNV and CDR2 is YYDKDF (reference sequence). The CDR3 DNA sequence: TGTGCCACCAAGGGCAGTGCTGTAAACACCATATATTTT. This codes for CATKGSAVNTIYF.

The chain joins TRBV9 to TRBJ2-5; D gene unclear. The CDR3 contains 13 residues. The germline V and J ends were trimmed by 2 bases and 2 bases, with 7 bases remaining between them. Germline lookup yields CDR1 SGDLS and CDR2 YYNGEE. The DNA of the CDR3 is TGTGCCAGCAGCGTCGAGCTACAAGAGACCCAGTACTTC. It translates to CASSVELQETQYF.

The CDR3, as DNA: TGTGCCAGCAGTGCCCCCTTGGGCTATAATTCACCCCTCCACTTT. Encoded protein: CASSAPLGYNSPLHF. This chain joins TRBV25-1 and TRBJ1-6, with D uncertain. The CDR3 consists of 15 residues. Per the germline V gene, CDR1 is MGHDK and CDR2 is SYGVNS. The V end lost 4 bases, the J end lost 3 bases, and 10 bases lay between the germline ends.

The chain recombines TRBV29-1 with TRBJ1-1, with D hard to call. V dropped 7 bases and J dropped 4 bases, with 13 bases sitting between them. In germline, CDR1 is SQVTM, CDR2 ANQGSEA. This CDR3 has 12 amino acids. CDR3 amino acids: CSADALGTEAFF. As DNA, the CDR3 is TGCAGCGCCGATGCTCTAGGCACTGAAGCTTTCTTT. Using reference TRBV29-1 and TRBJ1-1 for the parts outside the CDR3, the full variable domain is SAVISQKPSRDICQRGTSLTIQCQVDSQVTMMFWYRQQPGQSLTLIATANQGSEATYESGFVIDKFPISRPNLTFSTLTVSNMSPEDSSIYLCSADALGTEAFFGQGTRLTVV.

The rearrangement links TRBV7-2 to TRBJ2-7; D may correspond to TRBD1 or TRBD2 (5 bases each). CDR1 and CDR2 from the germline V gene are SGHTA and FQGNSA. This CDR3 has 16 amino acids. The ends were cut back, 4 bases at V and 2 bases at J, with 18 bases in the middle. CDR3 loop: CASSSRMVGDAYEQYF. As DNA, the CDR3 is TGTGCCAGCAGCTCCCGCATGGTGGGGGACGCCTACGAGCAGTACTTC.

The genes are TRBV4-1 and TRBJ2-3; no definite D call. The CDR3 consists of 18 residues. The germline CDR1 and CDR2 sequences are MGHRA and YSYEKL. The V end was cut by 1 base, the J end by 5 bases, with 22 bases between. Here the CDR3 reads CASSQVIPAVLRRDTQYF. CDR3 DNA sequence: TGCGCCAGCAGCCAAGTCATCCCAGCTGTTCTGAGGAGAGATACGCAGTATTTT.

The chain couples TRBV5-1 to TRBJ2-3; 11 bases line up with TRBD1. CDR3 length: 16 residues. Trimming removed 0 bases from V and 6 bases from J; junction bases left unmatched: 6. CDR1 is SGHRS, CDR2 YFSETQ, per germline. As DNA, the CDR3 is TGCGCCAGCAGCTTGGGCGGACAGGGGGCAGGGGATACGCAGTATTTT. It translates to CASSLGGQGAGDTQYF. Variable domain in full (rest from reference TRBV5-1 and TRBJ2-3): KAGVTQTPRYLIKTRGQQVTLSCSPISGHRSVSWYQQTPGQGLQFLFEYFSETQRNKGNFPGRFSGRQFSNSRSEMNVSTLELGDSALYLCASSLGGQGAGDTQYFGPGTRLTVL.

This sequence joins TRBV11-2 and TRBJ2-7; either TRBD1 or TRBD2 may fit D (6 bases each). The CDR3 covers 15 residues. Per the germline V gene, CDR1 is SGHAT and CDR2 is FQNNGV. V shed 5 bases and J shed 1 base, with 15 bases lying between them. The CDR3 sequence: CASSQRGRRSYEQYF. CDR3 coding DNA: TGTGCCAGCAGCCAGAGGGGGAGGAGGTCCTACGAGCAGTACTTC.

Only a few counts were recorded for this clone. V gene TRBV5-1 combines with J gene TRBJ2-3; 10 bases fit TRBD1. Germline V CDR1 and CDR2: SGHRS, YFSETQ. The CDR3 spans 17 residues. Trimming at V came to 0 bases and at J to 1 base, leaving 5 bases not matched to a gene. CDR3 sequence: CASSLAPGTGGTDTQYF. DNA for the CDR3: TGCGCCAGCAGCTTGGCCCCCGGGACAGGGGGCACAGATACGCAGTATTTT.

This clone was seen a handful of times. The CDR3 nucleotides read TGTGCCTGGAGGCGGCGTACAACTAATGAAAAACTGTTTTTT. Its protein is CAWRRRTTNEKLFF. The J gene is TRBJ1-4, the V gene TRBV30, with no clear D. Germline V gives CDR1 GTSNPN, CDR2 SVGIG (reference sequence). The CDR3 sequence is 14 residues long. Trimming took 3 bases from V and 0 from J, leaving 8 bases between them.

The chain is built from TRBV25-1 and TRBJ2-6; D unresolved. Germline V gene sequence: CDR1 MGHDK, CDR2 SYGVNS. The V end was cut by 5 bases, the J end by 2 bases, with 4 bases between. This CDR3 region has 13 residues. CDR3 region: CASSTPGANVLTF. In nucleotides, the CDR3 is TGTGCCAGCAGTACCCCTGGGGCCAACGTCCTGACTTTC.

This clone was picked up a small number of times. This chain connects TRBV29-1 to TRBJ1-5; D is uncertain. V was clipped by 6 bases and J by 3 bases, with 3 bases between them. The length of the CDR3 is 10 residues. The V gene's germline CDR1 is SQVTM and CDR2 ANQGSEA. The CDR3 region has the DNA TGCAGCGTCGACAATCAGCCCCAGCATTTT. Its protein is CSVDNQPQHF.

The chain couples TRBV7-9 to TRBJ2-6, with no clear D. Per germline, CDR1 SEHNR and CDR2 FQNEAQ (reference sequence). The CDR3 consists of 15 residues. The V end was cut by 1 base, the J end by 2 bases, with 6 bases between. The CDR3 sequence: CASSLGRAGANVLTF. Here the CDR3 DNA reads TGTGCCAGCAGCTTAGGAAGGGCTGGGGCCAACGTCCTGACTTTC.

V is TRBV5-1 and J is TRBJ1-6, with D unresolved. V was cut by 5 bases and J by 9 bases, with 15 bases left in between. CDR3 length: 14 amino acids. The germline V gene encodes CDR1 SGHRS and CDR2 YFSETQ. The CDR3 reads CASRDDTAVSPLHF. DNA for the CDR3: TGCGCCAGCAGGGATGACACGGCGGTTTCACCCCTCCACTTT.

The chain carries TRBV19 and TRBJ1-1; D may be TRBD1 (5 bases). This CDR3 comprises 13 residues. Trimming cost V 4 bases and J 7 bases, with 13 bases left between them. The V gene's germline CDR1 is LNHDA and CDR2 SQIVND (reference sequence). The CDR3 DNA is TGTGCCAGTAGTACGGCAGGGAAAGGTGAAGCTTTCTTT. The encoded protein is CASSTAGKGEAFF.

The chain links TRBV14 to TRBJ1-6; D ambiguous. Trimming shortened V by 0 bases and J by 7 bases, and 7 bases separated the two germline ends. CDR3 length: 14 amino acids. Germline V lookup: CDR1 SGHDN, CDR2 FVKESK. DNA of the CDR3: TGTGCCAGCAGCCAAGATCTCGACAATTCACCCCTCCACTTT. This translates into CASSQDLDNSPLHF.

This clone has only a few counts. The chain recombines TRBV19 with TRBJ2-5; D may be TRBD1 (5 bases). The ends were cut back, 5 bases at V and 1 base at J, with 11 bases in the middle. The CDR3 extends over 14 amino acids. CDR1 and CDR2 from the germline V gene are LNHDA and SQIVND (reference sequence). The CDR3 DNA reads as TGTGCCAGTAGTCGACGACAGACCCAAGAGACCCAGTACTTC. Amino acids: CASSRRQTQETQYF.

This CDR3 is CASSQGGGLYGYTF. The CDR3 nucleotides are TGCGCCAGCAGCCAAGGGGGGGGACTCTATGGCTACACCTTC. The gene calls are TRBV4-1 and TRBJ1-2; the D gene is possibly TRBD1 (5 bases). The ends were cut back, 1 base at V and 4 bases at J, with 10 bases in the middle. Germline V gives CDR1 MGHRA, CDR2 YSYEKL. This CDR3 has 14 amino acids.

V usage is TRBV4-2 and J usage is TRBJ2-4; TRBD2 matches 9 bases. V was pared by 0 bases and J by 3 bases, with 6 bases of the junction left unmatched. The CDR3 consists of 17 residues. Looked up from germline, CDR1 is LGHNA and CDR2 is YNFKEQ. Here the CDR3 reads CASSQELSSGDKNIQYF. Written as DNA, the CDR3 is TGTGCCAGCAGCCAAGAACTGTCTAGCGGGGACAAAAACATTCAGTACTTC.

The chain joins TRBV2 to TRBJ2-7; unclear D gene. The CDR3 runs to 12 residues. V was shortened by 3 bases and J by 0 bases, with 3 bases between the two germline ends. Looked up from germline, CDR1 is SNHLY and CDR2 is FYNNEI. Here the CDR3 DNA reads TGTGCCAGCAGTGAGTCCTCCTACGAGCAGTACTTC. Protein product: CASSESSYEQYF.

This clone was detected once. The chain combines TRBV4-1 with TRBJ1-1; 10 positions agree with TRBD1. This CDR3 region has 15 residues. V lost 3 bases and J lost 3; bases outside the gene matches: 4. CDR1 is MGHRA and CDR2 is YSYEKL in the germline V gene. The CDR3 sequence is CASSHPGQGDTEAFF. The DNA of the CDR3 is TGCGCCAGCAGCCACCCAGGACAGGGGGACACTGAAGCTTTCTTT.

This sequence joins TRBV29-1 and TRBJ1-2; D remains unclear. The CDR3 runs 12 residues. Looked up from germline, CDR1 is SQVTM and CDR2 is ANQGSEA. V lost 2 bases and J 3 bases, leaving 7 bases between the germline ends. As DNA, the CDR3 is TGCAGCGTTGAATTGTGGGACTATGGCTACACCTTC. The encoded protein is CSVELWDYGYTF. The variable domain in full, with the rest retrieved from reference TRBV29-1 and TRBJ1-2, is SAVISQKPSRDICQRGTSLTIQCQVDSQVTMMFWYRQQPGQSLTLIATANQGSEATYESGFVIDKFPISRPNLTFSTLTVSNMSPEDSSIYLCSVELWDYGYTFGSGTRLTVV.

This chain joins TRBV30 and TRBJ2-5; D gene ambiguous. Germline loops: CDR1 GTSNPN, CDR2 SVGIG (reference sequence). V was trimmed by 2 bases and J by 5 bases, leaving 9 bases between them. This CDR3 spans 12 amino acids. Here the CDR3 reads CAWSILDETQYF. CDR3 bases: TGTGCCTGGAGTATACTGGACGAGACCCAGTACTTC.